The next 3 T cell receptor beta chains were all read from a single sample in a study of T cell repertoires in cytomegalovirus infection. TCRdb reprocessed the reads with MiXCR, giving one entry per CDR3 protein. Of over 450,000 distinct CDR3 sequences in the sample, about 11% are singletons; the top ten hold more than 8.5%. The specimen was PBMCs. These receptors came from a human donor in good health (CMV status not recorded). Some clones in this sample may be carry-over from other donors' samples.

The V gene is TRBV28, the J gene TRBJ2-2, with D possibly being TRBD1 (5 bases). Germline V gives CDR1 MDHEN, CDR2 SYDVKM. The CDR3 contains 18 residues. The V gene lost 5 bases and the J gene lost 2 bases, with 21 bases spanning the gap. The CDR3 region is CASSDWGFGSPNTGELFF. CDR3 nucleotides: TGTGCCAGCAGTGACTGGGGCTTCGGAAGTCCCAACACCGGGGAGCTGTTTTTT. Together with reference TRBV28 and TRBJ2-2, the CDR3 gives the full variable domain: DVKVTQSSRYLVKRTGEKVFLECVQDMDHENMFWYRQDPGLGLRLIYFSYDVKMKEKGDIPEGYSVSREKKERFSLILESASTNQTSMYLCASSDWGFGSPNTGELFFGEGSRLTVL.

This clonotype was detected a few times. V usage is TRBV3-1 and J usage is TRBJ2-1, with D tentatively TRBD1 (7 bases). Trimming shortened V by 4 bases and J by 4 bases, and 17 bases separated the two germline ends. The germline V gene has CDR1 LGHDT and CDR2 YNNKEL (reference sequence). There are 16 residues in the CDR3. Here the CDR3 reads CASSLAGTVLYNEQFF. The DNA of the CDR3 is TGTGCCAGCAGCCTCGCGGGGACAGTTCTTTACAATGAGCAGTTCTTC.

This clonotype was counted many times. This rearrangement joins TRBV3-1 to TRBJ2-1, with 10 bases fitting TRBD2. V trimming: 0 bases; J trimming: 10 bases; junction bases outside the gene matches: 12. Looked up from germline, CDR1 is LGHDT and CDR2 is YNNKEL (reference sequence). The CDR3 extends over 17 amino acids. The CDR3 region is CASSQDPSGSQIGEQFF. In DNA form, the CDR3 reads TGTGCCAGCAGCCAAGACCCTAGCGGGAGCCAAATTGGGGAGCAGTTCTTC.